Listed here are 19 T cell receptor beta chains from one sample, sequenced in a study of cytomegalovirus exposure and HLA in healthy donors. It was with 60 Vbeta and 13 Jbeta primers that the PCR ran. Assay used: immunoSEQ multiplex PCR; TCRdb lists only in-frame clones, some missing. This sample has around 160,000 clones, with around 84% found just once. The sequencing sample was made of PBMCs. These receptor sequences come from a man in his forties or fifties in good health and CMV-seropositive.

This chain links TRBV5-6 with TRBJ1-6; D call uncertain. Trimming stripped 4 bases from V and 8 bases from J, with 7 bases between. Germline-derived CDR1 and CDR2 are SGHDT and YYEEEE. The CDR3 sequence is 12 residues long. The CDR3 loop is CASSDQDSPLHF. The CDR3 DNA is TGTGCCAGCAGCGACCAGGATTCACCCCTCCACTTT. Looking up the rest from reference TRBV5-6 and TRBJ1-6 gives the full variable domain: DAGVTQSPTHLIKTRGQQVTLRCSPKSGHDTVSWYQQALGQGPQFIFQYYEEEERQRGNFPDRFSGHQFPNYSSELNVNALLLGDSALYLCASSDQDSPLHFGNGTRLTVT.

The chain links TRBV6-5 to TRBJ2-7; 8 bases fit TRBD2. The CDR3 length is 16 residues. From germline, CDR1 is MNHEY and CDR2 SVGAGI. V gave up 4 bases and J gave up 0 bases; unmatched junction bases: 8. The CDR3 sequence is CASSWASGSFSYEQYF. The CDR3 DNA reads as TGTGCCAGCAGTTGGGCTAGCGGGTCATTCTCCTACGAGCAGTACTTC.

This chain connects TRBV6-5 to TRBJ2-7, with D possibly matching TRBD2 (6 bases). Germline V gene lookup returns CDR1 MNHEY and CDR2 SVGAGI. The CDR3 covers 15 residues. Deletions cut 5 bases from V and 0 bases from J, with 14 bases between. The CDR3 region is CASSATLGGSYEQYF. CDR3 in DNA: TGTGCCAGCAGTGCTACCCTGGGGGGCTCCTACGAGCAGTACTTC.

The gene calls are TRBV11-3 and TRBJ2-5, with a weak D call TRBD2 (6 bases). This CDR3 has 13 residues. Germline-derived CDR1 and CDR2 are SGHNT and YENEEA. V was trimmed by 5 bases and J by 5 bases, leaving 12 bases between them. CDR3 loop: CASSPGLGETQYF. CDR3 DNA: TGTGCCAGCAGCCCGGGACTTGGGGAGACCCAGTACTTC.

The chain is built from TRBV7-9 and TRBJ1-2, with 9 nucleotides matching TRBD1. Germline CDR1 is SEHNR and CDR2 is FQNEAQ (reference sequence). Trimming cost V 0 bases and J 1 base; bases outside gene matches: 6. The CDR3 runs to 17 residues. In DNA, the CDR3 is TGTGCCAGCAGCTTAGCGGCGGGGACAGGGCGTAACTATGGCTACACCTTC. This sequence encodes CASSLAAGTGRNYGYTF. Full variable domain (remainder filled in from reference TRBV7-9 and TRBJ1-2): DTGVSQNPRHKITKRGQNVTFRCDPISEHNRLYWYRQTLGQGPEFLTYFQNEAQLEKSRLLSDRFSAERPKGSFSTLEIQRTEQGDSAMYLCASSLAAGTGRNYGYTFGSGTRLTVV.

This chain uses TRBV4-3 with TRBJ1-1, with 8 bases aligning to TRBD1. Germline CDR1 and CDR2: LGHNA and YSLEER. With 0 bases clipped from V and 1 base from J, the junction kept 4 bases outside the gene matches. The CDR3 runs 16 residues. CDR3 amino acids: CASSQDIGTGNTEAFF. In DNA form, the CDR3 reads TGCGCCAGCAGCCAAGATATCGGGACAGGGAACACTGAAGCTTTCTTT.

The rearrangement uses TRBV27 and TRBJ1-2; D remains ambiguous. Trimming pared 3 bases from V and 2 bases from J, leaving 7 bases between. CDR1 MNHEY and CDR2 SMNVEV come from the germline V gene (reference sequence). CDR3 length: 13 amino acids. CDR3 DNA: TGTGCCAGCAGTTTGGAGGGAAACTATGGCTACACCTTC. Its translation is CASSLEGNYGYTF.

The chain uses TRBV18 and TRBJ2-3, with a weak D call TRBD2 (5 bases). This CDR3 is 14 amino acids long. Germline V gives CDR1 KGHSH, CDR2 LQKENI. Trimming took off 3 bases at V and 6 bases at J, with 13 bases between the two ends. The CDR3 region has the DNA TGTGCCAGCTCACCTAGCGTTTCACAGGATACGCAGTATTTT. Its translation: CASSPSVSQDTQYF.

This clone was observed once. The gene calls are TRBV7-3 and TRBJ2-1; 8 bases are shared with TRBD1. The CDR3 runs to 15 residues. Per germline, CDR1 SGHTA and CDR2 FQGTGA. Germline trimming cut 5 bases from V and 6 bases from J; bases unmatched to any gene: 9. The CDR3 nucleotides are TGTGCCAGCAGCGGCCAACCAGGGGGCTCCAATGAGCAGTTCTTC. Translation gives CASSGQPGGSNEQFF.

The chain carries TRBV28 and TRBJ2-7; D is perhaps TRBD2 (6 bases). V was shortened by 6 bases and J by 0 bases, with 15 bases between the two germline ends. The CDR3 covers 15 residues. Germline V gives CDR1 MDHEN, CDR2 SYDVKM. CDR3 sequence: CASRSPDYSSYEQYF. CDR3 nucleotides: TGTGCCAGCAGAAGTCCGGACTACAGCTCCTACGAGCAGTACTTC.

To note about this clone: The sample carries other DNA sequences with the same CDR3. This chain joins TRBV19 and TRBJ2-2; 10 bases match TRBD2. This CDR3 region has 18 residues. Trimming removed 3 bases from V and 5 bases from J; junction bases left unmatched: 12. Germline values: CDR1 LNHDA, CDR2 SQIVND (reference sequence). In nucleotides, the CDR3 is TGTGCCAGTAGTATGGTCGGGCTAGCGGGAGTGGGTACCGGGGAGCTGTTTTTT. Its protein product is CASSMVGLAGVGTGELFF.

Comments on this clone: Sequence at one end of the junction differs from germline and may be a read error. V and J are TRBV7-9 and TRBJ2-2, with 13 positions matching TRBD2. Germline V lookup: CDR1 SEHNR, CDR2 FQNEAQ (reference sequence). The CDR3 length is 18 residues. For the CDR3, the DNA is TGTTCCAGCAGCCCGCCGGGACTAGCGGGAACGAACACCGGGGAGCTGTTTTTT. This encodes CSSSPPGLAGTNTGELFF.

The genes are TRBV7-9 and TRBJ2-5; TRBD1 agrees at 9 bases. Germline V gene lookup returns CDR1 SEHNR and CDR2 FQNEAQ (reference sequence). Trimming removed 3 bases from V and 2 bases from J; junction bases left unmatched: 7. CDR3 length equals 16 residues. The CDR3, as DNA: TGTGCCAGCAGCTTTTCTGCGGGACAGGGACAAGAGACCCAGTACTTC. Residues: CASSFSAGQGQETQYF.

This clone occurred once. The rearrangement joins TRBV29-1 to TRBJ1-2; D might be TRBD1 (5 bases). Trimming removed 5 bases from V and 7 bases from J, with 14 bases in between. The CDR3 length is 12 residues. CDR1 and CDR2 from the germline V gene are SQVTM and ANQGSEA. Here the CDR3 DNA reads TGCAGCGTTACATCGACAGTGTTTGGCTACACCTTC. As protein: CSVTSTVFGYTF.

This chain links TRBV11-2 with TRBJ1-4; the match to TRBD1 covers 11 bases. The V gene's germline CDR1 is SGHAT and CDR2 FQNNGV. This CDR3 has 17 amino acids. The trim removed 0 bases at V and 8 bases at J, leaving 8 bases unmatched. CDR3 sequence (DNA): TGTGCCAGCAGCTTAGATTTTCTTGGGACAGGGGGAGAAAAACTGTTTTTT. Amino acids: CASSLDFLGTGGEKLFF.

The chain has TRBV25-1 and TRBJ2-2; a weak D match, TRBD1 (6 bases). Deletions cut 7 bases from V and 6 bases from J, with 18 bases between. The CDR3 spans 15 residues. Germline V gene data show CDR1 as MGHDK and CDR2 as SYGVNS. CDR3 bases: TGTGCCAGCACTACCTCAACAGGGTTTTCCGGGGAGCTGTTTTTT. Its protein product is CASTTSTGFSGELFF.

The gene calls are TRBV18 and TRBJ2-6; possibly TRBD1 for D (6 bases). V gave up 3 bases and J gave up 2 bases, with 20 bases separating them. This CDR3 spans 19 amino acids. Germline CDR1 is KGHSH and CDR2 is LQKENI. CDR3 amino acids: CASSPYRAQGLAGANVLTF. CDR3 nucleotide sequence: TGTGCCAGCTCACCGTACAGGGCCCAGGGGCTTGCTGGGGCCAACGTCCTGACTTTC.

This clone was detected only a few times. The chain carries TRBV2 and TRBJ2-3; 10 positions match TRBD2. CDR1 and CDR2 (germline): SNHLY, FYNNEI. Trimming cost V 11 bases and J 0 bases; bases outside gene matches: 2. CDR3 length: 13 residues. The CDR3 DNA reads TGTGCCGCTAGCGGGAGAAGCACAGATACGCAGTATTTT. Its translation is CAASGRSTDTQYF.

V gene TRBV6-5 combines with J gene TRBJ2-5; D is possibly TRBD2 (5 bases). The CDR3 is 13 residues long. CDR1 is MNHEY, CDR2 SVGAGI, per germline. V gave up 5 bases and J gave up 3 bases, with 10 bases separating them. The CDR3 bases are TGTGCCAGCAGTGAATCGGAGGAAGAGACCCAGTACTTC. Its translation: CASSESEEETQYF.